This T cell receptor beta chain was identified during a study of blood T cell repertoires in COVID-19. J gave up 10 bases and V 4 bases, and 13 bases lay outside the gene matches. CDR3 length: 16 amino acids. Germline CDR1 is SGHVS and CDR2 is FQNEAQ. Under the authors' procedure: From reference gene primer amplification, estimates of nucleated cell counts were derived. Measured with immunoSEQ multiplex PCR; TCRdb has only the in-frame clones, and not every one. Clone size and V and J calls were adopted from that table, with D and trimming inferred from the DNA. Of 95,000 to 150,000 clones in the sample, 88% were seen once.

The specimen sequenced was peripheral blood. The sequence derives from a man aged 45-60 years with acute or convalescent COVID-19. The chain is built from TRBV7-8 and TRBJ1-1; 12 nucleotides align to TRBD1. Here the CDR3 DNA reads TGTGCCAGCAGCTCCGATGGGGGACAGGGGGCGTCTATAGCTTTCTTT. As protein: CASSSDGGQGASIAFF. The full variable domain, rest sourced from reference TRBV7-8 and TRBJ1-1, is GAGVSQSPRYKVAKRGQDVALRCDPISGHVSLFWYQQALGQGPEFLTYFQNEAQLDKSGLPSDRFFAERPEGSVSTLKIQRTQQEDSAVYLCASSSDGGQGASIAFFGQGTRLTVV.